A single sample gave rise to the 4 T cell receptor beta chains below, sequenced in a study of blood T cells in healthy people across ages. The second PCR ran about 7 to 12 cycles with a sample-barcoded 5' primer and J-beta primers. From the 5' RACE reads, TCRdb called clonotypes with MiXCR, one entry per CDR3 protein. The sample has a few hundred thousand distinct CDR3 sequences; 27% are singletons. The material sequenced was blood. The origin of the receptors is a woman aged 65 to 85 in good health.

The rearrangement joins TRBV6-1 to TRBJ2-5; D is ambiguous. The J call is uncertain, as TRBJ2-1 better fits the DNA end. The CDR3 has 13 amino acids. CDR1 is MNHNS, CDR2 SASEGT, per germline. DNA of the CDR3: TGTGCCAGCAGAGCGACTTCCTACAATGAGCAGTTCTTC. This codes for CASRATSYNEQFF.

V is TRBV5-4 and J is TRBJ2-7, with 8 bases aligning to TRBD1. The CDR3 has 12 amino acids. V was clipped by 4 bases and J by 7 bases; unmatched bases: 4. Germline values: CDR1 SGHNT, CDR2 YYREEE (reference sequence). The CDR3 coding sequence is TGTGCCAGCAGCATCACAGGGGGAGAGCAGTACTTC. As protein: CASSITGGEQYF.

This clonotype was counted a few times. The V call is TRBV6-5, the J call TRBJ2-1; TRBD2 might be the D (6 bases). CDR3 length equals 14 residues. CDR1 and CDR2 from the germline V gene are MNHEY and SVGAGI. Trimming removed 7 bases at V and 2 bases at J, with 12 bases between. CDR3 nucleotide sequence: TGTGCCAGCACCCCTAGCGTCCCCTACAATGAGCAGTTCTTC. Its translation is CASTPSVPYNEQFF.

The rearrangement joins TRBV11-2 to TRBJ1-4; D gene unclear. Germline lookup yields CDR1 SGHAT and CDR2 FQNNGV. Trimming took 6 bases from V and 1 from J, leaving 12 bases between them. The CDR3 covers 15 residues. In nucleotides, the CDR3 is TGTGCCAGCAGACAAGGGAGAGTAACTAATGAAAAACTGTTTTTT. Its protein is CASRQGRVTNEKLFF.